A selection of T cell receptor beta chains follows, all from one sample in a study of CD8 T cells in ankylosing spondylitis. Using its own MiXCR run on the 5' RACE reads, TCRdb lists one record per CDR3 protein. This sample has fewer than 550,000 distinct CDR3 sequences, with roughly 5.2% found just once. Sequenced: blood, either unsorted or a sorted T cell fraction (not recorded which). Every receptor here comes from a male donor with ankylosing spondylitis. CDR3s include the opening cysteine and the closing phenylalanine or tryptophan. D genes are given only for firm matches. Clone sizes are given selectively: once, few, many, or a class where the clone is expanded.

CDR3aa: CASREQSNTEAFF
CDR3nt: TGTGCCAGCAGGGAACAGAGTAACACTGAAGCTTTCTTT
v_gene: TRBV7-3
abundance: many
d_gene: NA
j_gene: TRBJ1-1

CDR3aa: CASRTLGEGSYEQYF
CDR3nt: TGTGCCAGCAGAACCTTGGGGGAGGGCTCCTACGAGCAGTACTTC
v_gene: TRBV6-6
abundance: many
d_gene: TRBD2
j_gene: TRBJ2-7

CDR3aa: CASSQDRGERSNQPQHF
CDR3nt: TGCGCCAGCAGCCAAGATCGGGGGGAGAGGAGCAATCAGCCCCAGCATTTT
v_gene: TRBV4-1
abundance: few
d_gene: NA
j_gene: TRBJ1-5

CDR3aa: CSAERGDGSSYNEQFF
CDR3nt: TGCAGTGCGGAGAGAGGGGACGGGAGCTCCTACAATGAGCAGTTCTTC
v_gene: TRBV20-1
abundance: many
d_gene: NA
j_gene: TRBJ2-1

CDR3aa: CSAQGALNEKLFF
CDR3nt: TGCAGTGCCCAGGGGGCATTAAATGAAAAACTGTTTTTT
v_gene: TRBV20-1
abundance: NA
d_gene: TRBD1
j_gene: TRBJ1-4

CDR3aa: CASSPLGQTRREKLFF
CDR3nt: TGTGCCAGCTCACCGCTCGGACAGACGAGGCGCGAAAAACTGTTTTTT
v_gene: TRBV18
abundance: many
d_gene: NA
j_gene: TRBJ1-4

CDR3aa: CASSQGRQDNSPLHF
CDR3nt: TGCGCCAGCAGCCAAGGGCGGCAGGATAATTCACCCCTCCACTTT
v_gene: TRBV4-3
abundance: many
d_gene: NA
j_gene: TRBJ1-6

CDR3aa: CASSHRQIQETQYF
CDR3nt: TGCGCCAGCAGCCATAGACAGATCCAAGAGACCCAGTACTTC
v_gene: TRBV4-1
abundance: many
d_gene: NA
j_gene: TRBJ2-5

CDR3aa: CASSLPLEAFF
CDR3nt: TGTGCCAGCAGCCTACCCCTTGAAGCTTTCTTT
v_gene: TRBV7-2
abundance: many
d_gene: NA
j_gene: TRBJ1-1

CDR3aa: CSVEAVYNEQFF
CDR3nt: TGCAGCGTTGAAGCGGTTTACAATGAGCAGTTCTTC
v_gene: TRBV29-1
abundance: few
d_gene: NA
j_gene: TRBJ2-1

CDR3aa: CASRPTGSTEAFF
CDR3nt: TGTGCCTCGCGGCCGACAGGGAGCACTGAAGCTTTCTTT
v_gene: TRBV28
abundance: many
d_gene: TRBD1
j_gene: TRBJ1-1

CDR3aa: CSASPTGARYEQYF
CDR3nt: TGCAGTGCTAGCCCGACAGGGGCAAGGTACGAGCAGTACTTC
v_gene: TRBV20-1
abundance: many
d_gene: TRBD1
j_gene: TRBJ2-7

CDR3aa: CASSRVGPYYGYTF
CDR3nt: TGTGCCAGCAGTCGAGTGGGCCCATACTATGGCTACACCTTC
v_gene: TRBV7-2
abundance: NA
d_gene: NA
j_gene: TRBJ1-2

CDR3aa: CASSYAFSDTQYF
CDR3nt: TGTGCCAGCAGTTATGCGTTTTCAGATACGCAGTATTTT
v_gene: TRBV6-2/TRBV6-3
abundance: NA
d_gene: NA
j_gene: TRBJ2-3

CDR3aa: CASTLRNRLGSPLHF
CDR3nt: TGTGCCAGCACCCTACGAAACCGTTTAGGCTCACCCCTCCACTTT
v_gene: TRBV7-2
abundance: NA
d_gene: NA
j_gene: TRBJ1-6

CDR3aa: CASSPDLSNTEAFF
CDR3nt: TGTGCCAGCAGCCCCGACCTCAGTAACACTGAAGCTTTCTTT
v_gene: TRBV7-2
abundance: many
d_gene: NA
j_gene: TRBJ1-1

CDR3aa: CASSLFTDGYQETQYF
CDR3nt: TGTGCCAGCAGCTTATTCACGGACGGGTATCAAGAGACCCAGTACTTC
v_gene: TRBV7-2
abundance: many
d_gene: NA
j_gene: TRBJ2-5

CDR3aa: CASSLKTTMSSYNEQFF
CDR3nt: TGCGCCAGCAGCCTGAAGACTACCATGAGCTCCTACAATGAGCAGTTCTTC
v_gene: TRBV5-1
abundance: NA
d_gene: NA
j_gene: TRBJ2-1

CDR3aa: CASSYAGLNTEAFF
CDR3nt: TGCGCCAGCAGCTACGCGGGCCTGAACACTGAAGCTTTCTTT
v_gene: TRBV5-1
abundance: many
d_gene: NA
j_gene: TRBJ1-1

CDR3aa: CASSPVGASSYNEQFF
CDR3nt: TGTGCCAGCTCACCGGTTGGAGCGAGCTCCTACAATGAGCAGTTCTTC
v_gene: TRBV18
abundance: NA
d_gene: NA
j_gene: TRBJ2-1

CDR3aa: CASSLAASGGPEETQYF
CDR3nt: TGCGCCAGCAGCTTGGCGGCTAGCGGGGGGCCCGAAGAGACCCAGTACTTC
v_gene: TRBV5-1
abundance: many
d_gene: TRBD2
j_gene: TRBJ2-5

CDR3aa: CASSPPKQSYEQYF
CDR3nt: TGTGCCAGCAGCCCGCCTAAACAGTCCTACGAGCAGTACTTC
v_gene: TRBV7-9
abundance: many
d_gene: NA
j_gene: TRBJ2-7